This entry lists 24 T cell receptor beta chains sequenced from one sample in a study of tumor-infiltrating lymphocytes in primary liver carcinoma. From unsorted bulk tissue weighing roughly 17-31 mg, DNA and RNA were co-extracted. The authors made TCR beta cDNA from about 500 ng total RNA with a constant-region primer. Amplification in three nested multiplex PCR rounds with slightly modified ARM-PCR gave rise to TCR beta libraries. TRBV1-TRBV30 forward primers paired with a C-beta reverse primer drove the first two PCR rounds, approximately 11 cycles each. One entry per CDR3 protein results from TCRdb running MiXCR on the multiplex PCR reads. The table includes roughly 50,000 distinct CDR3 sequences, about three quarters detected once. What was sequenced was liver tumor tissue from sampling region 2. Subset in this sample: tumor region T2, inferior pole. The receptor source for this set is a man between 40 and 49 years old with primary liver carcinoma and hepatitis B virus infection.

The table lists this clonotype with many counts. The CDR3 DNA sequence: TGCAGCGTTGAAGCGGGGGACAGGAGCCACCTTGAAGCTTTCTTT. It yields the protein CSVEAGDRSHLEAFF. The genes are TRBV29-1 and TRBJ1-1, with 8 nucleotides matching TRBD1. CDR1 SQVTM and CDR2 ANQGSEA come from the germline V gene. The CDR3 runs 15 residues. J gave up 7 bases and V 1 base, and 11 bases lay outside the gene matches.

A word on this clonotype: A much bigger clone sits one base away, suggesting this may be a read error. The chain has TRBV6-6 and TRBJ2-3; 9 positions match TRBD2. Per the germline V gene, CDR1 is MNHNY and CDR2 is SVGAGI (reference sequence). The CDR3 spans 15 residues. With V trimmed by 11 bases and J by 3 bases, 12 bases remained unmatched. CDR3 bases: TGTGCCTGCGGTTATAGCGGGAGCGGGACAGATACGCAGTATTTT. This sequence encodes CACGYSGSGTDTQYF.

Comments on this clonotype: The conserved closing phenylalanine or tryptophan is absent in this CDR3, likely reflecting a read error. V usage is TRBV4-1 and J usage is TRBJ2-3, with D uncertain. The CDR3 consists of 15 residues. Trimming took off 0 bases at V and 5 bases at J, with 12 bases between the two ends. Per germline, CDR1 MGHRA and CDR2 YSYEKL. The CDR3: CASSQDPPSEDTQYL. In DNA, the CDR3 is TGCGCCAGCAGCCAAGATCCCCCGTCCGAAGATACGCAGTATCTT.

In the case of this clonotype: At one end, the junction sequence differs from germline, possibly due to a read error. The rearrangement joins TRBV12-3 or TRBV12-4 to TRBJ2-1; 7 bases match TRBD1. The CDR3 is 14 residues long. The CDR3 DNA follows: TGTGCCAGCAGCCTCCAGGAAGGGGGCAATGAGCAGTTCTTT. Translated: CASSLQEGGNEQFF.

DNA of the CDR3: TGTGCCATAAGCGACAGGGCTGGCGCAGATACGCAGTATTTT. This translates into CAISDRAGADTQYF. The chain carries TRBV10-3 and TRBJ2-3; TRBD1 matches 7 bases. CDR1 ENHRY and CDR2 SYGVKD come from the germline V gene. The ends lost 9 bases at V and 4 bases at J; junction bases unmatched: 10. CDR3 length equals 14 residues.

In the case of this clonotype: One junction end does not reproduce the germline sequence, and a read error may be involved. The chain is built from TRBV28 and TRBJ2-4, with D unclear. Germline V gives CDR1 MDHEN, CDR2 SYDVKM. The CDR3 spans 16 residues. The CDR3 region has the DNA TGTGCCAGTAGTTTAGCTTCCGGGCTATCCAAAAACATTCAGTACTTC. This sequence encodes CASSLASGLSKNIQYF.

The chain couples TRBV11-2 to TRBJ2-5, with 9 bases fitting TRBD1. The CDR3 runs to 14 residues. From germline, CDR1 is SGHAT and CDR2 FQNNGV. The V gene end was trimmed by 7 bases and the J gene end by 9 bases; junction bases not matched to a gene: 12. The CDR3 DNA sequence: TGTGCCAGCACCTTGGGGACAGGGCAAGATGCCCAGTACTTC. This codes for CASTLGTGQDAQYF.

There are a few counts of this clonotype. Given a much more abundant clone one base away, this may be a read error. The CDR3 region is CASSPSSTDTQYF. The CDR3 region has the DNA TGTGCCAGCTCACCATCCAGCACAGATACGCAGTATTTT. This chain uses TRBV18 with TRBJ2-3; D is ambiguous. The V end was cut by 2 bases, the J end by 0 bases, with 3 bases between. The CDR3 extends over 13 amino acids. The germline V gene encodes CDR1 KGHSH and CDR2 LQKENI.

This clonotype was seen a single time. The gene calls are TRBV6-4 and TRBJ2-1, with 7 nucleotides matching TRBD2. This CDR3 region has 17 residues. Germline loops: CDR1 MRHNA, CDR2 SNTAGT. Trimming removed 5 bases from V and 8 bases from J; junction bases left unmatched: 18. CDR3 DNA sequence: TGTGCCAGCAGTTTACTGGCGGGAGAAGGTGGCCACGATGAGCAGTTCTTC. It encodes CASSLLAGEGGHDEQFF.

A remark on this clonotype: Mismatch with germline at one junction end may stem from a read error. V is TRBV4-2 and J is TRBJ1-3, with unresolved D. CDR1 is LGHNA and CDR2 is YNFKEQ in the germline V gene. The CDR3 has 14 residues. As DNA, the CDR3 is TGTGCCAGCAGCAGAGACGAGGCGGGAAACATCATATATTTT. Its protein product is CASSRDEAGNIIYF.

This clonotype was seen many times. The chain has TRBV12-5 and TRBJ2-1; D remains ambiguous. This CDR3 is 12 amino acids long. From germline, CDR1 is LGHNT and CDR2 FRNRAP. Trimming pared 6 bases from V and 6 bases from J, leaving 9 bases between. The CDR3 nucleotides read TGTGCTAGTGGCACCGGCGGCAATGAGCAGTTCTTC. Its protein is CASGTGGNEQFF.

The rearrangement uses TRBV5-4 and TRBJ2-1; 9 bases agree with TRBD2. The V gene's germline CDR1 is SGHNT and CDR2 YYREEE (reference sequence). The V segment lost 4 bases and the J segment 16 bases; nucleotides outside the gene matches: 18. CDR3 length equals 15 residues. The CDR3 DNA is TGTGCCAGCAGCCGGGGACTAGCAGGCTACAATGGGCAATTCTTC. It translates to CASSRGLAGYNGQFF.

For this clonotype: This sequence may be a read error, since a much larger clone differs from it by one base. The gene calls are TRBV6-6 and TRBJ2-5; D might be TRBD2 (5 bases). V lost 11 bases and J 3 bases, leaving 16 bases between the germline ends. The CDR3 is 13 amino acids. Germline V lookup: CDR1 MNHNY, CDR2 SVGAGI (reference sequence). The CDR3 DNA is TGTGCCGGAGGATCGGGGAGCGAAGAGACCCAGTACTTC. This sequence encodes CAGGSGSEETQYF.

This clonotype has at least ten counts. The rearrangement uses TRBV28 and TRBJ2-7; 7 bases line up with TRBD2. Germline V gene sequence: CDR1 MDHEN, CDR2 SYDVKM. V gave up 7 bases and J gave up 4 bases; unmatched junction bases: 7. This CDR3 spans 13 amino acids. CDR3 nucleotides: TGTGCCAGCAACGGTGGCGGGAGTTACGAGCAGTACTTC. Encoded protein: CASNGGGSYEQYF.

About this clonotype: A junction end diverges from the germline sequence, so it may reflect a read error. J is TRBJ2-7 and V is TRBV7-8; D is ambiguous. CDR1 is SGHVS and CDR2 is FQNEAQ in the germline V gene. The CDR3 loop spans 16 amino acids. Here the CDR3 DNA reads TGTACCAGCAGCCCCGTGAGGCGAGAGAACACCTATGAGCAGTACTTC. As protein: CTSSPVRRENTYEQYF.

This clonotype was found many times. The chain employs TRBV10-2 and TRBJ2-7, with 10 nucleotides matching TRBD1. The CDR3 totals 13 residues. The ends lost 6 bases at V and 5 bases at J; junction bases unmatched: 4. Germline lookup yields CDR1 WSHSY and CDR2 SAAADI. The CDR3 loop is CASRRDRGHEQYF. In nucleotides, the CDR3 is TGCGCCAGCAGGCGGGACAGGGGCCACGAGCAGTACTTC.

Turning to this clonotype: Here the CDR3 omits its conserved ending phenylalanine or tryptophan, so a read error is the likely source. This sequence joins TRBV4-1 and TRBJ2-3; D might be TRBD2 (5 bases). Germline V gene sequence: CDR1 MGHRA, CDR2 YSYEKL. The CDR3 runs 16 residues. Trimming removed 0 bases from V and 4 bases from J, with 14 bases in between. Written as DNA, the CDR3 is TGCGCCAGCAGCCAAGACCCGAGCGGACTCTCAGATACGCAGTATTCT. This translates into CASSQDPSGLSDTQYS.

Regarding this clonotype: A read error may account for a junction end that differs from germline. The chain joins TRBV29-1 to TRBJ2-5; D perhaps matches TRBD1 (6 bases). Germline CDR1 SQVTM, CDR2 ANQGSEA. The CDR3 length is 14 residues. This chain's CDR3 is CSVDGTWAHESQYF. The CDR3 bases are TGCAGCGTTGATGGGACATGGGCCCATGAGAGCCAGTACTTC.

The chain combines TRBV11-2 with TRBJ1-6; D is ambiguous. Germline CDR1 SGHAT, CDR2 FQNNGV. There are 16 residues in the CDR3. The CDR3 DNA reads TGTCCTAGCAGCTTAGGTGTCTCTGGAGAAGGTCCACTCCTCCACTTT. Residues: CPSSLGVSGEGPLLHF. Full variable domain (outside the CDR3, taken from reference TRBV11-2 and TRBJ1-6): EAGVAQSPRYKIIEKRQSVAFWCNPISGHATLYWYQQILGQGPKLLIQFQNNGVVDDSQLPKDRFSAERLKGVDSTLKIQPAKLEDSAVYLCPSSLGVSGEGPLLHFGNGTRLTVT.

Comment on this clonotype: A much more abundant neighbour one base away suggests this may be a read error. The chain recombines TRBV28 with TRBJ2-5; no definite D call. The CDR3 covers 13 residues. CDR1 and CDR2 from the germline V gene are MDHEN and SYDVKM. Deletions cut 6 bases from V and 7 bases from J, with 15 bases between. The CDR3 DNA reads TGTGCCAGCAGAATCACCGCCCGAGGGACCCAGTACTTC. Protein product: CASRITARGTQYF.

Only a few counts were recorded for this clonotype. This may arise from a read error, as a much more abundant clone is one base away. In DNA form, the CDR3 reads TGTGCCAGCGGGTTGGGCGGGAGTACCGGGGAGCTGTTTTTT. It translates to CASGLGGSTGELFF. The chain has TRBV12-3 or TRBV12-4 and TRBJ2-2; TRBD2 aligns across 7 bases. The V and J ends lost 8 bases and 5 bases, in that order; junction bases with no gene match: 8. The CDR3 covers 14 residues.

Turning to this clonotype: One end of the junction does not line up with germline, which may come from a read error. The chain couples TRBV11-2 to TRBJ1-1; perhaps TRBD1 as D (6 bases). Germline V gene sequence: CDR1 SGHAT, CDR2 FQNNGV. There are 16 residues in the CDR3. CDR3: CASSLTPPGGGTEVFF. CDR3 bases: TGTGCCAGTAGCTTAACCCCCCCCGGGGGCGGCACTGAAGTTTTCTTT.

In the case of this clonotype: The junction departs from germline at one end; a sequencing error may be responsible. The chain uses TRBV12-3 or TRBV12-4 and TRBJ1-2; unclear D gene. This CDR3 region has 15 residues. The CDR3 nucleotides are TGTGTCAGCAACCTTGACGGTACAGCCCTCTATGGCTACACCTTC. This translates into CVSNLDGTALYGYTF.

V usage is TRBV2 and J usage is TRBJ2-2; D is undetermined. Between the trimmed V and J ends, which lost 1 base and 7 bases, there was a span of 7 bases. This CDR3 has 13 residues. Germline V gene data show CDR1 as SNHLY and CDR2 as FYNNEI. In DNA form, the CDR3 reads TGTGCCAGCAGTGAAGGACAAGTCGGGGAGCTGTTTTTT. This translates into CASSEGQVGELFF.